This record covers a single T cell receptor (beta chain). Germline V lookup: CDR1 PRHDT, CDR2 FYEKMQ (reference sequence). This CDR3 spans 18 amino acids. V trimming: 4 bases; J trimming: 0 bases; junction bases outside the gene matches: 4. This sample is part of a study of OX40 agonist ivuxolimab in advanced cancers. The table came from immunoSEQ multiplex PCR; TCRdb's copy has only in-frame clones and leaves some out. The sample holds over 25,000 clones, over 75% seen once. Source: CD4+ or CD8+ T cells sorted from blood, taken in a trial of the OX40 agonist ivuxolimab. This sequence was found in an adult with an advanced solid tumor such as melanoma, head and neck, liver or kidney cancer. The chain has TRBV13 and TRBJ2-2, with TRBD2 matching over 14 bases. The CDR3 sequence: CASSSWTSGGPNTGELFF. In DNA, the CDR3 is TGTGCCAGCAGCTCGTGGACTAGCGGGGGGCCGAACACCGGGGAGCTGTTTTTT. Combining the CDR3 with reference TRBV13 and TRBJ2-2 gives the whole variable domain AAGVIQSPRHLIKEKRETATLKCYPIPRHDTVYWYQQGPGQDPQFLISFYEKMQSDKGSIPDRFSAQQFSDYHSELNMSSLELGDSALYFCASSSWTSGGPNTGELFFGEGSRLTVL.